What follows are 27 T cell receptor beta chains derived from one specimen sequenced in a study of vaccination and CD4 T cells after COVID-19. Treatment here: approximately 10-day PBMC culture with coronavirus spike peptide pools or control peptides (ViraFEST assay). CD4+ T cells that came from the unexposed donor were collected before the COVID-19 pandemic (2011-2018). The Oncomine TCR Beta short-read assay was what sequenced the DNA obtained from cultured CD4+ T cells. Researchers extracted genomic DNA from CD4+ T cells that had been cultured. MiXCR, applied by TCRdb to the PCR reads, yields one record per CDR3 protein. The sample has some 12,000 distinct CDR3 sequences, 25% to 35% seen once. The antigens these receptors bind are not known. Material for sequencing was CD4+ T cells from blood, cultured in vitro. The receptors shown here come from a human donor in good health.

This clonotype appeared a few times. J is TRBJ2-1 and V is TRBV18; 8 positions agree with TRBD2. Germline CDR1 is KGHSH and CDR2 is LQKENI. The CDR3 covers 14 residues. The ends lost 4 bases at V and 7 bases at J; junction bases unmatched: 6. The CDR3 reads CASSLTAGANEQFF. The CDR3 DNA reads TGTGCCAGCTCACTAACAGCGGGAGCGAATGAGCAGTTCTTC.

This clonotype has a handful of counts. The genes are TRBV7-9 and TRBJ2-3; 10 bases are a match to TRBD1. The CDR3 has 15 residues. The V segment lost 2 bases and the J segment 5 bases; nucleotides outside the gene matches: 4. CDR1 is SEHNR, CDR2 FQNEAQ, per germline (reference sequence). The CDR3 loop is CASSLRTGGGDTQYF. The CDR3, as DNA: TGTGCCAGCAGCTTACGGACAGGGGGTGGAGATACGCAGTATTTT. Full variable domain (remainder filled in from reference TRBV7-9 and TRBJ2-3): DTGVSQNPRHKITKRGQNVTFRCDPISEHNRLYWYRQTLGQGPEFLTYFQNEAQLEKSRLLSDRFSAERPKGSFSTLEIQRTEQGDSAMYLCASSLRTGGGDTQYFGPGTRLTVL.

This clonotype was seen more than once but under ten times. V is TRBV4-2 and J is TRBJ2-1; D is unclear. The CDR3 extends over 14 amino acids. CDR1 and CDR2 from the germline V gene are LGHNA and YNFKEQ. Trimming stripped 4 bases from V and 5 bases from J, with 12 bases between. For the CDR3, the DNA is TGTGCCAGCAGCCCCCTTGGACCCCACAATGAGCAGTTCTTC. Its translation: CASSPLGPHNEQFF.

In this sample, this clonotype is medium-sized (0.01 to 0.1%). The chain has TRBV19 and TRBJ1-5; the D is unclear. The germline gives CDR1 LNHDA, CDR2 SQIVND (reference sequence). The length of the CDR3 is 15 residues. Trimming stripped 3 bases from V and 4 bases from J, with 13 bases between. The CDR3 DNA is TGTGCCAGTAGTATGGTAAGGTCGGTTAATCAGCCCCAGCATTTT. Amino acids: CASSMVRSVNQPQHF. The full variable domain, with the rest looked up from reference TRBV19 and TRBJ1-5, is DGGITQSPKYLFRKEGQNVTLSCEQNLNHDAMYWYRQDPGQGLRLIYYSQIVNDFQKGDIAEGYSVSREKKESFPLTVTSAQKNPTAFYLCASSMVRSVNQPQHFGDGTRLSIL.

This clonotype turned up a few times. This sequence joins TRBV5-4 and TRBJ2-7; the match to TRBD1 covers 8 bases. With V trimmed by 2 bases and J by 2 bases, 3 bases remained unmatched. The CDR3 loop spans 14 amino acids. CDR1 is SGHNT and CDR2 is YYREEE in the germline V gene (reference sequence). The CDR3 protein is CASSLEQGAYEQYF. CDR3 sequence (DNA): TGTGCCAGCAGCTTAGAACAGGGGGCCTACGAGCAGTACTTC.

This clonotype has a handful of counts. The CDR3 coding sequence is TGCAGTGCTAGGAATAACGGGGGGGCCTACGAGCAGTACTTC. This codes for CSARNNGGAYEQYF. This chain connects TRBV20-1 to TRBJ2-7; 8 positions agree with TRBD2. The ends lost 3 bases at V and 2 bases at J; junction bases unmatched: 6. This CDR3 has 14 amino acids. Germline V CDR1 and CDR2: DFQATT, SNEGSKA (reference sequence).

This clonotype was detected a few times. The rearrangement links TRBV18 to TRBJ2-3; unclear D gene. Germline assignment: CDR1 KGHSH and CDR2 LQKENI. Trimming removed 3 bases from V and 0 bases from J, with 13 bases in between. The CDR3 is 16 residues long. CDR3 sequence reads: CASSPRSTASTDTQYF. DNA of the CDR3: TGTGCCAGCTCACCGCGTTCAACGGCTAGCACAGATACGCAGTATTTT.

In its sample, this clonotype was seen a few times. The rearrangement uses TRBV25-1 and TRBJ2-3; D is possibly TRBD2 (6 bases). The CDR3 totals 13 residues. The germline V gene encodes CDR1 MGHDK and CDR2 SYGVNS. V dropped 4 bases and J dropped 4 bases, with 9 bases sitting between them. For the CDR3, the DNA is TGTGCCAGCAGTGGGATAGCGGCAGATACGCAGTATTTT. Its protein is CASSGIAADTQYF.

CDR3 amino acids: CASSSGRVRSSYEQYF. The CDR3 DNA is TGTGCCAGCAGCTCAGGACGGGTCCGAAGCTCCTACGAGCAGTACTTC. The chain has TRBV7-2 and TRBJ2-7; D remains unclear. Looked up from germline, CDR1 is SGHTA and CDR2 is FQGNSA. V shed 4 bases and J shed 0 bases, with 16 bases lying between them. The CDR3 has 16 residues. Full variable domain (outside the CDR3, taken from reference TRBV7-2 and TRBJ2-7): GAGVSQSPSNKVTEKGKDVELRCDPISGHTALYWYRQSLGQGLEFLIYFQGNSAPDKSGLPSDRFSAERTGGSVSTLTIQRTQQEDSAVYLCASSSGRVRSSYEQYFGPGTRLTVT.

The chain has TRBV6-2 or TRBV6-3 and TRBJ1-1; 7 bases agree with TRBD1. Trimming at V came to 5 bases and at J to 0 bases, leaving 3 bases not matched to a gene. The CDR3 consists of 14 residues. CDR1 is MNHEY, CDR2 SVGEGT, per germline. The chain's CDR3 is CASSKQGLNTEAFF. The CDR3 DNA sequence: TGTGCCAGCAGTAAACAGGGGTTGAACACTGAAGCTTTCTTT.

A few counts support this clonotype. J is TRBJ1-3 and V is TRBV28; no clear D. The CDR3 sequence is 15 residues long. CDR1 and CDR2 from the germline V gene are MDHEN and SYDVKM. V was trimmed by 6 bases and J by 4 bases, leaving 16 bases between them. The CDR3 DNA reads TGTGCCAGCAGACCCTTCAGCTCGGGGGGAAACACCATATATTTT. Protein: CASRPFSSGGNTIYF.

CDR3: CASSLAGTHEETQYF. The CDR3 DNA sequence: TGTGCCAGCAGCTTAGCGGGGACACACGAAGAGACCCAGTACTTC. This chain connects TRBV7-2 to TRBJ2-5, with a weak D call TRBD1 (6 bases). Germline V lookup: CDR1 SGHTA, CDR2 FQGNSA. The CDR3 length is 15 residues. Trimming cost V 0 bases and J 3 bases, with 11 bases left between them.

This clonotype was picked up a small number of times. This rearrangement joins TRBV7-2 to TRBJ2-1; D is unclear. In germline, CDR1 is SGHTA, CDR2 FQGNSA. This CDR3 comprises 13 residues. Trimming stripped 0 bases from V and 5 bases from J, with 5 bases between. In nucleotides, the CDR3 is TGTGCCAGCAGCTTAGCGAGGAACAATGAGCAGTTCTTC. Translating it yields CASSLARNNEQFF.

The CDR3 bases are TGTGCCAGCAGCTCATTAGCACTAGGGTTATATGGCTACACCTTC. This gives the protein CASSSLALGLYGYTF. V usage is TRBV11-2 and J usage is TRBJ1-2; D gene uncertain. The CDR3 sequence is 15 residues long. Deletions cut 4 bases from V and 5 bases from J, with 17 bases between. Germline CDR1 and CDR2: SGHAT and FQNNGV. Complete variable domain (other parts from reference TRBV11-2 and TRBJ1-2): EAGVAQSPRYKIIEKRQSVAFWCNPISGHATLYWYQQILGQGPKLLIQFQNNGVVDDSQLPKDRFSAERLKGVDSTLKIQPAKLEDSAVYLCASSSLALGLYGYTFGSGTRLTVV.

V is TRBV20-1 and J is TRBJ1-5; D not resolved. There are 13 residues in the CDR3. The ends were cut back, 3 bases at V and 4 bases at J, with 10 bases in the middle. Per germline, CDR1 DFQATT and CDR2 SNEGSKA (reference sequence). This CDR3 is CSASERVNQPQHF. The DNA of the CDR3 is TGCAGTGCTAGTGAGAGGGTAAATCAGCCCCAGCATTTT.

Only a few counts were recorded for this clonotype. CDR3 residues: CASSRDGETQYF. In DNA, the CDR3 is TGCGCCAGCAGCAGGGACGGTGAGACCCAGTACTTC. J is TRBJ2-5 and V is TRBV5-1, with D perhaps being TRBD1 or TRBD2 (5 bases each). Germline CDR1 reads SGHRS; CDR2 reads YFSETQ. The CDR3 consists of 12 residues. With 4 bases removed from V and 5 bases from J, the gap between germline ends came to 9 bases.

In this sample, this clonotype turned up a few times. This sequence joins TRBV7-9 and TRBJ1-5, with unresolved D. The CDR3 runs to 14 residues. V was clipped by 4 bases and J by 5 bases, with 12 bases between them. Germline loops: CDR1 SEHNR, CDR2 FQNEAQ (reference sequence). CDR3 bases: TGTGCCAGCAGCTCCGGTCCTAACGATCAGCCCCAGCATTTT. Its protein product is CASSSGPNDQPQHF.

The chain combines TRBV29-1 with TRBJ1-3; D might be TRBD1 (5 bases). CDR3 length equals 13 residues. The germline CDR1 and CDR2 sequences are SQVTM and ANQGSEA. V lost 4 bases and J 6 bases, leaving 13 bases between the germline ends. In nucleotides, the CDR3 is TGCAGCGTTGGTCAGGGAGGGGAAAACACCATATATTTT. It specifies CSVGQGGENTIYF. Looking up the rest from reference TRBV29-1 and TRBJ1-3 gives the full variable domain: SAVISQKPSRDICQRGTSLTIQCQVDSQVTMMFWYRQQPGQSLTLIATANQGSEATYESGFVIDKFPISRPNLTFSTLTVSNMSPEDSSIYLCSVGQGGENTIYFGEGSWLTVV.

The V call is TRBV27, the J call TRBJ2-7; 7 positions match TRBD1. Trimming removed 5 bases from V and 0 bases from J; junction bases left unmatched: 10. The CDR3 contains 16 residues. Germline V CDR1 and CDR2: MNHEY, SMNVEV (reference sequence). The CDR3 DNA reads TGTGCCAGCAGTGGAAGGGACAGAATAAGCTCCTACGAGCAGTACTTC. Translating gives CASSGRDRISSYEQYF.

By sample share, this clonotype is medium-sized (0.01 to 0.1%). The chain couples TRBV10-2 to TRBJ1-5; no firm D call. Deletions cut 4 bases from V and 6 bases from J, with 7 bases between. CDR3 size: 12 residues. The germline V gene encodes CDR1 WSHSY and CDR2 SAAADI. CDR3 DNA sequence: TGCGCCAGCAGTGGGACGGTTCAGCCCCAGCATTTT. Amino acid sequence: CASSGTVQPQHF.

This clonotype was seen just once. In DNA, the CDR3 is TGTGCCAGCAGTTACAAGGGACAGGGGGCGAACACCGGGGAGCTGTTTTTT. Translated, it gives CASSYKGQGANTGELFF. The genes are TRBV6-5 and TRBJ2-2, with 11 bases lining up with TRBD1. Germline lookup yields CDR1 MNHEY and CDR2 SVGAGI. V lost 2 bases to trimming and J lost 0 bases; unmatched junction nucleotides: 2. CDR3 length equals 17 residues.

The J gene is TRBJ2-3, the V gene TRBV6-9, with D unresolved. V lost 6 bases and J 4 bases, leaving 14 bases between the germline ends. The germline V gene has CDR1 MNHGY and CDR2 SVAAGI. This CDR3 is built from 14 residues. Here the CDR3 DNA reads TGTGCCAGCAGCTCTTCTTCTGCCCCAGATACGCAGTATTTT. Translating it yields CASSSSSAPDTQYF.

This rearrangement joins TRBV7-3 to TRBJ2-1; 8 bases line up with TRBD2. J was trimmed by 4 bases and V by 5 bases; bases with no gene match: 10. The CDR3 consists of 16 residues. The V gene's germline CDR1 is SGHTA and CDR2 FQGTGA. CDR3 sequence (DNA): TGTGCCAGCAGCACTCGGACTAGCAGTAAATACAATGAGCAGTTCTTC. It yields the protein CASSTRTSSKYNEQFF.

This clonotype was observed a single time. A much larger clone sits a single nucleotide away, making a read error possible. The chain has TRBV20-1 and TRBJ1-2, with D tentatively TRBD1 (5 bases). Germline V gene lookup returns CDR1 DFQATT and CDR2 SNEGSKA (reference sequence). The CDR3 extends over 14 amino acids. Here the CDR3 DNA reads TGCAGTGCTTGGGGGGGGGAAACCAGCTATGGCTGCACCTTC. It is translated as CSAWGGETSYGCTF.

In nucleotides, the CDR3 is TGTGCCAGCAGCCGTAGCGGGAGGGCCGGTGGGGAGCTGTTTTTT. Translated: CASSRSGRAGGELFF. This rearrangement joins TRBV25-1 to TRBJ2-2, with 11 bases lining up with TRBD2. Germline V lookup: CDR1 MGHDK, CDR2 SYGVNS. CDR3 length: 15 residues. The ends lost 6 bases at V and 8 bases at J; junction bases unmatched: 8. Variable domain in full (rest from reference TRBV25-1 and TRBJ2-2): EADIYQTPRYLVIGTGKKITLECSQTMGHDKMYWYQQDPGMELHLIHYSYGVNSTEKGDLSSESTVSRIRTEHFPLTLESARPSHTSQYLCASSRSGRAGGELFFGEGSRLTVL.

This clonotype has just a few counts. The CDR3 DNA sequence: TGCAGTGCCCCCCAACGACAGGGAGTGGGGTTTGAGCAGTTCTTC. It yields the protein CSAPQRQGVGFEQFF. This chain links TRBV20-1 with TRBJ2-1; TRBD1 agrees at 7 bases. The CDR3 consists of 15 residues. Germline V gene sequence: CDR1 DFQATT, CDR2 SNEGSKA (reference sequence). J was trimmed by 9 bases and V by 6 bases; bases with no gene match: 17.

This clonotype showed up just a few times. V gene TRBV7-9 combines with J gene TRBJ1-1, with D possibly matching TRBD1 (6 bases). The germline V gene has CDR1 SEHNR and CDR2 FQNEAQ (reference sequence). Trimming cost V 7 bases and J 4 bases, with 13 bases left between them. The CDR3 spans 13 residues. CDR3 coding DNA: TGTGCCAGCACCCCAGGGGTTTCCACTGAAGCTTTCTTT. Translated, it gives CASTPGVSTEAFF.